This TCR beta chain was captured by sequencing in a study of radiotherapy plus CTLA-4 blockade in lung cancer. Study-wide context: Objective responses were documented in under 20% of patients, with disease control in around 30%.

Trimming took off 2 bases at V and 2 bases at J, with 9 bases between the two ends. Germline V gives CDR1 SNHLY, CDR2 FYNNEI. This CDR3 has 15 residues. Lung cancer patients with chemo-refractory metastatic non-small-cell disease were given focal radiation plus CTLA-4 blockade with ipilimumab. A note on this clone: Its target is unknown.

Whole-study results and caveats: Response, reportedly, was best predicted by interferon-beta along with early blood T cell clone dynamics. Some TCR clones had been derived from tumors. These clones expanded in peripheral blood after radiotherapy plus ipilimumab.

Repertoires were generated with immunoSEQ multiplex PCR, while TCRdb's copy carries only in-frame clones and drops some. The table has about 110,000 clones, approximately 77% seen once. The chain joins TRBV2 to TRBJ2-2; no firm D call. The sample consisted of peripheral blood, taken from a patient treated with radiotherapy plus ipilimumab. The TCR originated in a human donor with non-small cell lung cancer that progressed on radiotherapy plus ipilimumab. Some clones in this sample may be carry-over from other donors' samples. The CDR3 nucleotides read TGTGCCAGCAGTGAATTTAGTAGTAACACCGGGGAGCTGTTTTTT. It is translated as CASSEFSSNTGELFF.